This passage covers 2 T cell receptor beta chains from one sample sequenced in a study of T cells in women clearing cervical HPV infection. Sequencing was performed with immunoSEQ multiplex PCR; in TCRdb, only in-frame clones are kept and a portion is missing. The sample table sets out about 34,000 clones. The material sequenced was blood buffy coat. These receptors were obtained from a woman between 18 and 70 years old with a cervical HPV16 infection that either progressed to CIN3+ or cleared (not recorded which).

A note on this clone: The read falls 3 residues short of the CDR3 end, and the missing part is taken from the germline J gene. The V call is TRBV18, the J call TRBJ2-1; D is possibly TRBD2 (5 bases). V was cut by 2 bases and J by 7 bases, with 12 bases left in between. The germline V gene has CDR1 KGHSH and CDR2 LQKENI. The CDR3 covers 14 residues. The covered CDR3 bases are TGTGCCAGCTCACCAACCGGGGTCCGGAATGAG. The encoded protein is CASSPTGVRNE. The full CDR3 sequence reads CASSPTGVRNEQFF.

CDR3 DNA (partial): TGTGCCAGCTCACCACGGGGACAGGGTACGGAGACG. Translated: CASSPRGQGTET. The whole CDR3 protein is CASSPRGQGTETQYF. The V gene is TRBV18, the J gene TRBJ2-3; 9 positions agree with TRBD1. The read finishes 3 residues shy of the CDR3 end, and the germline J gene is used to complete it. Per the germline V gene, CDR1 is KGHSH and CDR2 is LQKENI. CDR3 length equals 15 residues.